This entry describes one T cell receptor (beta chain). These data come from a study of blood T cell repertoires in COVID-19. Background on the study: T cells, B-cell-depleted T cells, or PBMCs supplied cDNA or gDNA.

In germline, CDR1 is LNHDA, CDR2 SQIVND (reference sequence). This CDR3 region has 16 residues. V lost 5 bases, J lost 3 bases, and 10 bases stayed unmatched. Profiled with immunoSEQ multiplex PCR; TCRdb holds only in-frame clones, not every one. The repertoire consists of 250,000 to 300,000 clones, with 88% occurring once and the leading ten covering 2% to 2.5%. This clonotype was obtained from a woman in her fifties or sixties in a cohort exposed to, infected with or recovered from COVID-19 (not recorded which). The chain employs TRBV19 and TRBJ1-2; 9 nucleotides line up with TRBD1. Sequencing was performed on PBMCs or T cells enriched from blood (not recorded which). The DNA for the CDR3 is TGTGCCAGTAGTCCCCACAGGGGGCGATCAGACTATGGCTACACCTTC. Protein: CASSPHRGRSDYGYTF.